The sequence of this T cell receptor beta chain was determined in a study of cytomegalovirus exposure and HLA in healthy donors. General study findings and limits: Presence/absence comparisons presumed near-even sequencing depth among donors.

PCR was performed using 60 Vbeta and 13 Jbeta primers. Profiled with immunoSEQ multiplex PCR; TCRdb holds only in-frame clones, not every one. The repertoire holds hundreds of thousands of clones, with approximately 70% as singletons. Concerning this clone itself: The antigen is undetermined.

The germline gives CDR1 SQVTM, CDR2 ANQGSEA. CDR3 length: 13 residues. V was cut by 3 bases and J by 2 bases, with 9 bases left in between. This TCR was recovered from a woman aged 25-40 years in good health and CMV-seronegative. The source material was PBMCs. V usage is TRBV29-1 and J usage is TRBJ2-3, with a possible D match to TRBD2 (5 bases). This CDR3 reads CSVDTGSTDTQYF. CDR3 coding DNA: TGCAGCGTTGATACGGGGTCCACAGATACGCAGTATTTT.